This TCR beta chain was observed in a study of shared clonotypes between healthy human individuals. Background on the study: Used for every donor were three CD4 naive, three CD4 memory, two CD8 naive and one CD8 memory plate.

CDR1 is MGHRA and CDR2 is YSYEKL in the germline V gene. V shed 4 bases and J shed 2 bases, with 10 bases lying between them. The CDR3 extends over 14 amino acids. Original processing methods: Filtering of immunoSEQ junctional sequences could not match full-length read filtering. The data were produced by immunoSEQ multiplex PCR, yet TCRdb's version contains in-frame clones alone and is incomplete. That table supplies the V and J calls and clone size; D and trimming were determined from the DNA. This sample has around 2.5 million clones, with over 85% found just once. The sequencing input was naive CD4+ T cells from PBMCs. Described subset: CD45RA+ positively selected. This receptor was taken from a young man in good health. Some clones in this sample may be carry-over from other donors' samples. The rearrangement uses TRBV4-1 and TRBJ2-3; TRBD2 is a possible D gene (6 bases). CDR3 nucleotide sequence: TGCGCCAGCAGCCCTAGCGCCTACACAGATACGCAGTATTTT. Protein product: CASSPSAYTDTQYF.